Below, 13 T cell receptor beta chains from the same sample are listed, as sequenced in a study of OX40 agonist ivuxolimab in advanced cancers. Sequencing used immunoSEQ multiplex PCR; TCRdb keeps in-frame clones, though not all of them. The repertoire consists of around 80,000 clones, with roughly 85% occurring once and the leading ten covering 2% to 2.5%. The specimen comprised CD4+ or CD8+ T cells sorted from blood, sampled in a trial of the OX40 agonist ivuxolimab. These receptors all stem from an adult with an advanced solid tumor such as melanoma, head and neck, liver or kidney cancer.

Sample share makes this clone medium-sized (0.01 to 0.1%). V usage is TRBV7-2 and J usage is TRBJ1-6; no clear D gene. Germline CDR1 is SGHTA and CDR2 is FQGNSA. V lost 1 base to trimming and J lost 6 bases, with 13 bases between them. The CDR3 is 16 amino acids. The CDR3 is CASSLVSGVGNSPLHF. DNA for the CDR3: TGTGCCAGCAGCTTAGTCTCAGGAGTGGGTAATTCACCCCTCCACTTT.

This clone was picked up one time. The rearrangement links TRBV6-1 to TRBJ2-2, with D tentatively TRBD1 or TRBD2 (6 bases each). V dropped 1 base and J dropped 3 bases, with 18 bases sitting between them. The CDR3 has 18 residues. The germline V gene has CDR1 MNHNS and CDR2 SASEGT. This CDR3 is CASSEVGGGRRDTGELFF. Here the CDR3 DNA reads TGTGCCAGCAGTGAAGTCGGAGGGGGGCGTAGGGACACCGGGGAGCTGTTTTTT.

As concerns this clone: Other DNA sequences in the same sample also yield this CDR3. The V gene is TRBV4-2, the J gene TRBJ1-1; D unclear. Germline CDR1 LGHNA, CDR2 YNFKEQ. The CDR3 is 13 residues long. Trimming took 0 bases from V and 4 from J, leaving 6 bases between them. CDR3 loop: CASSQERGTEAFF. The CDR3 DNA sequence: TGTGCCAGCAGCCAAGAACGGGGCACTGAAGCTTTCTTT.

This sequence joins TRBV5-4 and TRBJ2-2; TRBD2 is a possible D gene (5 bases). CDR1 and CDR2 (germline): SGHNT, YYREEE (reference sequence). Trimming took 4 bases from V and 4 from J, leaving 11 bases between them. This CDR3 is built from 14 residues. The CDR3 loop is CASSPPGLTGELFF. As DNA, the CDR3 is TGTGCCAGCAGCCCCCCTGGACTCACCGGGGAGCTGTTTTTT.

The genes are TRBV5-4 and TRBJ2-1; 11 bases agree with TRBD2. Germline V gene lookup returns CDR1 SGHNT and CDR2 YYREEE (reference sequence). CDR3 length equals 17 residues. The trim removed 2 bases at V and 5 bases at J, leaving 9 bases unmatched. The CDR3 spells CASSLGLAGLQNNEQFF. In DNA, the CDR3 is TGTGCCAGCAGCTTAGGACTAGCGGGCCTCCAGAACAATGAGCAGTTCTTC.

CDR3 loop: CASSSRRDTSYNSPLHF. DNA of the CDR3: TGTGCCAGCAGCTCCCGCAGGGATACCTCCTATAATTCACCCCTCCACTTT. The chain employs TRBV21-1 and TRBJ1-6; the table's TRBD1 call for D was not verified on the DNA. TRBV21-1 is classified as a pseudogene. The CDR3 is 17 residues long.

This chain joins TRBV5-8 and TRBJ2-7, with 9 bases that match TRBD1. The CDR3 runs to 14 residues. V trimming: 1 base; J trimming: 6 bases; junction bases outside the gene matches: 5. Germline V CDR1 and CDR2: SGHTS, YDEGEE. CDR3 DNA: TGTGCCAGCAGCTTGTATGGGACAGGGACCGAGCAGTACTTC. Amino acids: CASSLYGTGTEQYF.

The CDR3 region has the DNA TGTGCCTGCTCCAGGGGAGACTATGGCTACACCTTC. Its protein product is CACSRGDYGYTF. The V gene is TRBV30, the J gene TRBJ1-2, with D perhaps TRBD1 (6 bases). Germline CDR1 is GTSNPN and CDR2 is SVGIG (reference sequence). The CDR3 is made up of 12 amino acids. The V end was cut by 6 bases, the J end by 3 bases, with 11 bases between. The variable domain in full, with the rest retrieved from reference TRBV30 and TRBJ1-2, is SQTIHQWPATLVQPVGSPLSLECTVEGTSNPNLYWYRQAAGRGLQLLFYSVGIGQISSEVPQNLSASRPQDRQFILSSKKLLLSDSGFYLCACSRGDYGYTFGSGTRLTVV.

This chain uses TRBV4-1 with TRBJ1-2, with D unclear. Germline V gives CDR1 MGHRA, CDR2 YSYEKL. Trimming cost V 4 bases and J 0 bases, with 18 bases left between them. The length of the CDR3 is 17 residues. CDR3 nucleotide sequence: TGCGCCAGCAGCCCAACCCCCCCACCGGGAGCTAACTATGGCTACACCTTC. This gives the protein CASSPTPPPGANYGYTF.

The chain joins TRBV4-2 to TRBJ2-1; 7 bases match TRBD1. The germline CDR1 and CDR2 sequences are LGHNA and YNFKEQ. V gave up 0 bases and J gave up 5 bases; unmatched junction bases: 4. This CDR3 is 15 amino acids long. CDR3 sequence (DNA): TGTGCCAGCAGCCAAGATGGGACAGAGAACAATGAGCAGTTCTTC. Translated: CASSQDGTENNEQFF.

This clone was recorded only once. V and J are TRBV11-3 and TRBJ2-3; TRBD2 might be the D (6 bases). The CDR3 contains 15 residues. V lost 5 bases, J lost 4 bases, and 16 bases lay in between. Germline-derived CDR1 and CDR2 are SGHNT and YENEEA. Here the CDR3 reads CASSPRLVEADTQYF. The CDR3 region has the DNA TGTGCCAGCAGCCCCCGACTAGTCGAGGCAGATACGCAGTATTTT.

This clone appeared once. This chain connects TRBV7-2 to TRBJ2-7; TRBD2 might be the D (5 bases). The CDR3 covers 14 residues. With 5 bases removed from V and 0 bases from J, the gap between germline ends came to 11 bases. The germline gives CDR1 SGHTA, CDR2 FQGNSA. The CDR3 DNA is TGTGCCAGCAGCCCCCAGAGGGACTCCTACGAGCAGTACTTC. This translates into CASSPQRDSYEQYF.

In this sample, this clone turned up many times. V usage is TRBV12-2 and J usage is TRBJ2-7. TRBV12-2 is marked as a pseudogene. There are 13 residues in the CDR3. The chain's CDR3 is CASRPPDGYEQYF. CDR3 in DNA: TGTGCAAGTCGCCCACCAGACGGCTACGAGCAGTACTTC.